The 17 T cell receptor beta chains presented below share a single source sample, sequenced in a study of beta chain features in type 1 diabetes. TCRB transcripts that were expressed got sequenced, as all of the isolated RNA had been reverse transcribed. Sequencing used immunoSEQ multiplex PCR; TCRdb keeps in-frame clones, though not all of them. The sample has about 280,000 clones; approximately 16% are singletons. These receptors have no identified antigens. Study-wide findings and caveats: Significant though moderate, a shortening of TCRB CDR3s appeared in all four CD4+ subsets of Type 1 diabetes patients.

The sequenced sample consisted of naive CD4+ T cells from blood. The receptor set was obtained from a man aged 18 to 29 with type 1 diabetes.

The V call is TRBV7-9, the J call TRBJ2-7; 12 nucleotides match TRBD1. Unmatched junction bases numbered 7, after V lost 5 bases and J lost 5 bases. The germline gives CDR1 SEHNR, CDR2 FQNEAQ (reference sequence). CDR3 length: 15 amino acids. CDR3 sequence: CASSPSGTGGNEQYF. CDR3 nucleotide sequence: TGTGCCAGCAGCCCCTCCGGGACAGGGGGCAACGAGCAGTACTTC.

This clone was observed a few times. The chain combines TRBV6-4 with TRBJ2-1; 7 bases align to TRBD2. The trim removed 3 bases at V and 3 bases at J, leaving 2 bases unmatched. The CDR3 extends over 14 amino acids. Germline V gene lookup returns CDR1 MRHNA and CDR2 SNTAGT. CDR3 sequence (DNA): TGTGCCAGCAGTGAAGCTAGCGGCTACAATGAGCAGTTCTTC. Its protein product is CASSEASGYNEQFF.

This clone was counted between two and nine times. This chain connects TRBV28 to TRBJ2-7; D is unresolved. Between the trimmed V and J ends, which lost 10 bases and 4 bases, there was a span of 11 bases. This CDR3 contains 11 residues. CDR1 MDHEN and CDR2 SYDVKM come from the germline V gene. Here the CDR3 DNA reads TGTGCCACCTTTTCCTATTACGAGCAGTACTTC. Its translation is CATFSYYEQYF.

This clone was detected only a few times. CDR3: CSVERQGVGRTYEQYF. CDR3 coding DNA: TGCAGCGTTGAAAGGCAGGGGGTAGGCAGGACCTACGAGCAGTACTTC. The chain joins TRBV29-1 to TRBJ2-7; 7 nucleotides match TRBD1. This CDR3 region has 16 residues. The ends lost 2 bases at V and 2 bases at J; junction bases unmatched: 12. Per the germline V gene, CDR1 is SQVTM and CDR2 is ANQGSEA.

This clone was counted a few times. The chain uses TRBV4-2 and TRBJ1-2; weak D call: TRBD1 (5 bases). The V gene lost 0 bases and the J gene lost 10 bases, with 9 bases spanning the gap. The CDR3 extends over 12 amino acids. CDR1 and CDR2 (germline): LGHNA, YNFKEQ. CDR3 DNA sequence: TGTGCCAGCAGCCAAGACCAGGGCGACTACACCTTC. The encoded protein is CASSQDQGDYTF.

As for this clone: This specimen includes other DNA sequences encoding the same CDR3. The V and J genes are TRBV5-1 and TRBJ2-3; D is possibly TRBD2 (6 bases). Germline-derived CDR1 and CDR2 are SGHRS and YFSETQ. The V gene lost 2 bases and the J gene lost 0 bases, with 10 bases spanning the gap. The CDR3 totals 15 residues. This chain's CDR3 is CASSFGGASTDTQYF. Here the CDR3 DNA reads TGCGCCAGCAGCTTCGGCGGGGCAAGCACAGATACGCAGTATTTT. The variable domain in full, with the rest retrieved from reference TRBV5-1 and TRBJ2-3, is KAGVTQTPRYLIKTRGQQVTLSCSPISGHRSVSWYQQTPGQGLQFLFEYFSETQRNKGNFPGRFSGRQFSNSRSEMNVSTLELGDSALYLCASSFGGASTDTQYFGPGTRLTVL.

This clone was counted between two and nine times. This chain links TRBV5-1 with TRBJ2-7; 7 bases line up with TRBD2. From germline, CDR1 is SGHRS and CDR2 YFSETQ. The CDR3 extends over 15 amino acids. V gave up 4 bases and J gave up 0 bases; unmatched junction bases: 7. In DNA, the CDR3 is TGCGCCAGCAGCCCCCGGCTAGCGGACTCCTACGAGCAGTACTTC. This gives the protein CASSPRLADSYEQYF.

DNA for the CDR3: TGTGCCAGCAGTTTAGGGGGGACAGGGGGCTGGCCTGAAGCTTTCTTT. Translating it yields CASSLGGTGGWPEAFF. The V gene is TRBV28, the J gene TRBJ1-1; TRBD1 matches at 12 bases. The CDR3 length is 16 residues. Germline V CDR1 and CDR2: MDHEN, SYDVKM. V trimming: 2 bases; J trimming: 6 bases; junction bases outside the gene matches: 7.

This clone showed up just a few times. The V call is TRBV5-4, the J call TRBJ2-7, with 10 positions matching TRBD1. Germline V lookup: CDR1 SGHNT, CDR2 YYREEE (reference sequence). V shed 3 bases, J shed 5 bases, and the junction held 2 bases outside the gene matches. CDR3 length: 13 amino acids. CDR3 bases: TGTGCCAGCAGCTGGGGGACAGGGGACGAGCAGTACTTC. Translation: CASSWGTGDEQYF.

In this sample, this clone turned up a few times. The J gene is TRBJ2-7, the V gene TRBV5-5; 7 bases align to TRBD1. The CDR3 loop spans 13 amino acids. V shed 5 bases, J shed 1 base, and the junction held 3 bases outside the gene matches. Germline loops: CDR1 SGHKS, CDR2 YYEKEE (reference sequence). CDR3 protein: CASRKTGSYEQYF. CDR3 DNA sequence: TGTGCCAGCAGGAAGACAGGGTCCTACGAGCAGTACTTC.

The rearrangement joins TRBV29-1 to TRBJ2-1; tentatively, D is TRBD1 (6 bases). V shed 7 bases and J shed 0 bases, with 16 bases lying between them. From germline, CDR1 is SQVTM and CDR2 ANQGSEA. The CDR3 consists of 15 residues. The CDR3, as DNA: TGCAGCGGCTCTAAACAGGGAACCTCCTACAATGAGCAGTTCTTC. Protein product: CSGSKQGTSYNEQFF.

This clone has only a few counts. This rearrangement joins TRBV29-1 to TRBJ2-5; TRBD1 agrees at 7 bases. The CDR3 has 12 residues. J gave up 3 bases and V 2 bases, and 0 bases lay outside the gene matches. Germline assignment: CDR1 SQVTM and CDR2 ANQGSEA. CDR3 in amino acids: CSVEQGEETQYF. The CDR3 DNA reads TGCAGCGTTGAACAGGGGGAAGAGACCCAGTACTTC.

The chain combines TRBV5-4 with TRBJ2-7; 10 bases are a match to TRBD2. CDR3 length equals 15 residues. Per germline, CDR1 SGHNT and CDR2 YYREEE (reference sequence). V gave up 0 bases and J gave up 2 bases; unmatched junction bases: 2. The DNA of the CDR3 is TGTGCCAGCAGCTTGGCCAGCGGGGGGGCCTACGAGCAGTACTTC. This gives the protein CASSLASGGAYEQYF.

The chain has TRBV25-1 and TRBJ2-1, with D unclear. Between the trimmed V and J ends, which lost 6 bases and 5 bases, there was a span of 11 bases. This CDR3 is 13 amino acids long. The germline V gene encodes CDR1 MGHDK and CDR2 SYGVNS. The CDR3 DNA reads as TGTGCCAGCAGCGTGAGAGCCGACAATGAGCAGTTCTTC. Amino acids: CASSVRADNEQFF.

The chain carries TRBV28 and TRBJ1-6, with 7 bases aligning to TRBD1. The germline gives CDR1 MDHEN, CDR2 SYDVKM. V lost 6 bases and J lost 5; bases outside the gene matches: 4. The CDR3 consists of 14 residues. In DNA, the CDR3 is TGTGCCAGCAGGTCAGGGGGAGATAATTCACCCCTCCACTTT. This sequence encodes CASRSGGDNSPLHF.

This clone was detected only a few times. The chain links TRBV18 to TRBJ2-4; 9 bases match TRBD1. V lost 2 bases, J lost 2 bases, and 13 bases stayed unmatched. The CDR3 extends over 19 amino acids. In germline, CDR1 is KGHSH, CDR2 LQKENI. The CDR3 loop reads CASSPGYTGGASSKNIQYF. The DNA of the CDR3 is TGTGCCAGCTCACCAGGTTACACAGGGGGCGCTTCATCCAAAAACATTCAGTACTTC. The variable domain in full, completed from reference TRBV18 and TRBJ2-4, reads NAGVMQNPRHLVRRRGQEARLRCSPMKGHSHVYWYRQLPEEGLKFMVYLQKENIIDESGMPKERFSAEFPKEGPSILRIQQVVRGDSAAYFCASSPGYTGGASSKNIQYFGAGTRLSVL.

This clone was seen a handful of times. J is TRBJ2-1 and V is TRBV18; D might be TRBD2 (6 bases). The V end lost 3 bases, the J end lost 6 bases, and 9 bases lay between the germline ends. Germline lookup yields CDR1 KGHSH and CDR2 LQKENI. This CDR3 region has 13 residues. The CDR3 loop reads CASSPGGINEQFF. The CDR3 region has the DNA TGTGCCAGCTCACCGGGAGGCATCAATGAGCAGTTCTTC.